This TCR beta chain was captured by sequencing in a study of control samples from healthy donors and cancer patients. Assay: immunoSEQ multiplex PCR; the TCRdb copy retains only in-frame clones and omits some. Of 50,000 to 65,000 clones listed, 90% are singletons. The origin of this receptor is a woman in her forties or fifties with colorectal cancer. The sample taken for sequencing was PBMCs.

The CDR3 DNA sequence: TGTGCCACCAGCAGAGCTCAGGGACCCCCGAAAGACATTCAGTACTTC. Translating it yields CATSRAQGPPKDIQYF. The chain recombines TRBV15 with TRBJ2-4; D tentatively fits TRBD1 or TRBD2 (5 bases each). The CDR3 is 16 residues long. Germline V gene lookup returns CDR1 LNHNV and CDR2 YYDKDF (reference sequence). Trimming took off 1 base at V and 8 bases at J, with 18 bases between the two ends.